This entry features one T cell receptor beta chain sequence. The antigen is undetermined. Germline loops: CDR1 GTSNPN, CDR2 SVGIG (reference sequence). The J segment lost 7 bases and the V segment lost 0 bases, leaving 2 bases of the junction unmatched. The CDR3 consists of 13 residues. The data are from a study of cytomegalovirus exposure and HLA in healthy donors. The overall study: Roughly 92 million unique TCRs, all from HLA-typed donors, were included in an early release of the data.

Study-wide points: Listed as cytomegalovirus-associated were 150 to 200 TCR beta chains.

It was with 60 Vbeta and 13 Jbeta primers that the PCR ran. Original methodology: Counted up in a later analysis, unique TCR beta chains came to 65 million to 100 million, with around 9.9 million shared. Sequenced by immunoSEQ multiplex PCR; TCRdb stores in-frame clones only, minus some. Clone size and the V and J calls come from that table; the DNA yielded D and trimming. Of approximately 69,000 clones detected, around 76% appear once; the ten largest clones hold over 2.5%. The donors, nominally healthy at sampling, likely had unrecorded immune exposures. The sequence came from a man aged 18 to 35 in good health and CMV-seronegative. This rearrangement joins TRBV30 to TRBJ2-2, with 7 bases matching TRBD2. Sequencing used PBMCs. CDR3 DNA sequence: TGTGCCTGGAGTGTAAGGGAGGGCGGGGAGCTGTTTTTT. It codes for CAWSVREGGELFF.